Included here is one TCR beta chain sequence, with context. The antigen remains unidentified. The length of the CDR3 is 13 residues. After removal of 4 bases from V and 6 bases from J, the junction contained 3 bases not matched to a gene. Germline lookup yields CDR1 SGHRS and CDR2 YFSETQ. The data were obtained in a study of OX40 agonist ivuxolimab in advanced cancers. Overall study: Enrolled patients in dose escalation had cancers that were hepatocellular carcinoma, melanoma, renal cell or head and neck cancer. A male proportion of around 86% was recorded, with mean age approximately 60 years and range about 23 to 80.

Study results and limitations: Within 6 weeks, CD4+ and CD8+ blood T cells expanded clonally at 0.1 to 3.0 mg/kg.

TCRdb's copy holds only in-frame clones and misses some; the assay was immunoSEQ multiplex PCR. The sample contains about 58,000 clones, around four fifths of which appear only once. The chain carries TRBV5-1 and TRBJ2-1; 8 bases fit TRBD1. The origin of this receptor is an adult with an advanced solid tumor such as melanoma, head and neck, liver or kidney cancer. The material sequenced was CD4+ or CD8+ T cells sorted from blood, taken in a trial of the OX40 agonist ivuxolimab. CDR3 coding DNA: TGCGCCAGCAGCATTGACAGGGGCAATGAGCAGTTCTTC. It encodes CASSIDRGNEQFF.